Listed here are 9 T cell receptor beta chains from one sample, sequenced in a study of T cell responses to AZD1222 COVID-19 vaccine (dated by TCRdb to 2020 to 2022). The receptor library was made with the immunoSEQ multiplex PCR assay. TCRdb holds this immuneACCESS table with in-frame rearrangements only. Some clones are missing; in checked studies, unresolved V genes explain under half, and the rest has no known cause. Here the sample has approximately 150,000 clones; 85% to 95% occur a single time. The ten largest clonotypes hold about 0.9% of the sample. What this sample's time point label stands for: baseline before first vaccination. The sample here was peripheral blood, taken on day 0 of AZD1222 vaccination. These TCRs come from an adult in good health.

The V and J genes are TRBV7-9 and TRBJ1-3; D might be TRBD1 (5 bases). V was clipped by 5 bases and J by 0 bases, with 11 bases between them. From germline, CDR1 is SEHNR and CDR2 FQNEAQ (reference sequence). CDR3 length: 15 residues. The CDR3 sequence is CASSRDRTSGNTIYF. As DNA, the CDR3 is TGTGCCAGCAGCCGAGACAGAACCTCTGGAAACACCATATATTTT. The full variable domain, its missing parts supplied by reference TRBV7-9 and TRBJ1-3, is DTGVSQNPRHKITKRGQNVTFRCDPISEHNRLYWYRQTLGQGPEFLTYFQNEAQLEKSRLLSDRFSAERPKGSFSTLEIQRTEQGDSAMYLCASSRDRTSGNTIYFGEGSWLTVV.

The V gene is TRBV10-3, the J gene TRBJ1-1, with D tentatively TRBD1 (6 bases). Germline V CDR1 and CDR2: ENHRY, SYGVKD. The CDR3 runs to 14 residues. The ends were cut back, 8 bases at V and 1 base at J, with 14 bases in the middle. This CDR3 is CAIGQGISNTEAFF. The CDR3 DNA follows: TGTGCCATCGGGCAGGGGATCTCGAACACTGAAGCTTTCTTT.

On this clone itself: Its ends do not fully match the called genes, so a read error is possible. V is TRBV2 and J is TRBJ2-7; 8 bases are a match to TRBD2. Germline loops: CDR1 SNHLY, CDR2 FYNNEI. The CDR3 has 14 residues. Written as DNA, the CDR3 is TGTGCCAGCAATGAACACGGGACTAGCTACGAGCAGTACTTC. This encodes CASNEHGTSYEQYF.

This sequence joins TRBV28 and TRBJ1-5; D ambiguous. CDR1 and CDR2 (germline): MDHEN, SYDVKM. Trimming cost V 6 bases and J 2 bases, with 11 bases left between them. There are 14 residues in the CDR3. The CDR3 bases are TGTGCCAGCAGGATAGAGGAGGGCAATCAGCCCCAGCATTTT. Translating it yields CASRIEEGNQPQHF.

V and J are TRBV30 and TRBJ1-2, with D perhaps matching TRBD1 (5 bases). CDR3 length: 15 residues. Germline V CDR1 and CDR2: GTSNPN, SVGIG (reference sequence). Trimming shortened V by 1 base and J by 4 bases, and 16 bases separated the two germline ends. DNA for the CDR3: TGTGCCTGGAGTGATCATGGAGGGGCCTTCTATGGCTACACCTTC. Translated, it gives CAWSDHGGAFYGYTF.

The chain uses TRBV30 and TRBJ1-1; 7 bases line up with TRBD1. CDR1 is GTSNPN, CDR2 SVGIG, per germline (reference sequence). The V gene end was trimmed by 3 bases and the J gene end by 4 bases; junction bases not matched to a gene: 5. The CDR3 is 13 residues long. The CDR3 loop is CAWSPQGFTEAFF. CDR3 DNA: TGTGCCTGGAGCCCACAGGGGTTCACTGAAGCTTTCTTT.

The chain employs TRBV28 and TRBJ2-7; 8 nucleotides agree with TRBD1. CDR1 is MDHEN and CDR2 is SYDVKM in the germline V gene. The CDR3 contains 16 residues. The V gene end was trimmed by 4 bases and the J gene end by 0 bases; junction bases not matched to a gene: 8. This CDR3 reads CASSSQDRAHSYEQYF. In DNA, the CDR3 is TGTGCCAGCAGTTCTCAGGACAGGGCCCACTCCTACGAGCAGTACTTC.

The V and J genes are TRBV5-1 and TRBJ1-6; unclear D gene. V lost 4 bases to trimming and J lost 0 bases, with 20 bases between them. CDR3 length: 19 amino acids. The germline CDR1 and CDR2 sequences are SGHRS and YFSETQ. CDR3 in amino acids: CASSIDPWKRSSYNSPLHF. Here the CDR3 DNA reads TGCGCCAGCAGCATCGACCCCTGGAAACGGAGCTCCTATAATTCACCCCTCCACTTT.

This clone came up once. V usage is TRBV29-1 and J usage is TRBJ1-2; 9 bases fit TRBD1. Germline CDR1 SQVTM, CDR2 ANQGSEA. V gave up 7 bases and J gave up 8 bases; unmatched junction bases: 8. This CDR3 spans 12 amino acids. In nucleotides, the CDR3 is TGCAGCGCCCAGACAGGGGGTGGAGGCTACACCTTC. Encoded protein: CSAQTGGGGYTF.